This T cell receptor beta chain appears in the sequencing data of a study of shared clonotypes between healthy human individuals. At the level of the study: The cohort had a couple of women and three men, ages 18 to 49. A donor's plate count was three for CD4 naive and three for CD4 memory; CD8 naive had two and CD8 memory one. Study findings and constraints: Clonotypes shared by all four donors outscored non-shared clonotypes in generation probability.

Naive CD4+ cells were CD45RA-selected; the remaining cells were memory. The germline V and J ends were trimmed by 5 bases and 4 bases, with 6 bases remaining between them. The CDR3 runs 11 residues. Germline CDR1 reads PRHDT; CDR2 reads FYEKMQ (reference sequence). The method was immunoSEQ multiplex PCR; TCRdb's version includes in-frame clones alone and lacks a portion of them. The table lists 2 million to 2.5 million clones, almost 96% of them singletons, with 0.13% in the top ten. Comment on this clone: The antigen is unknown. Other DNA sequences within the sample encode an identical CDR3.

The chain is built from TRBV13 and TRBJ2-7; D is undetermined. Sequencing was carried out using naive CD4+ T cells sorted from blood. Subset described: CD45RA+ positively selected. This clonotype was obtained from a man aged 18 to 35 in good health. CDR3 coding DNA: TGTGCCAGCAGCCTCCAGTACGAGCAGTACTTC. This sequence encodes CASSLQYEQYF.